A selection of T cell receptor beta chains follows, all from one sample in a study of T cell repertoires in cytomegalovirus infection. Using its own MiXCR run on the reads, TCRdb lists one record per CDR3 protein. The table shows under 300,000 distinct CDR3 sequences, with around 12% occurring only once. The sequenced sample was PBMCs. The receptors originated from a human donor in good health (CMV status not recorded). Some clones in this sample may be carry-over from other donors' samples. Each CDR3 is given with its conserved first and last residue. Each record gives: clone size, J gene, V gene, D gene, CDR3 protein, CDR3 DNA. The D gene is left open where the match is weak. Size values are once, few and many counts, or a class for expanded clones, and some rows have none.

clone_size: NA
j_call: TRBJ2-1
v_call: TRBV9
d_call: TRBD2
cdr3_aa: CASSVASGSNEQFF
cdr3_nt: TGTGCCAGCAGCGTTGCTAGCGGGAGTAATGAGCAGTTCTTC

clone_size: many
j_call: TRBJ1-6
v_call: TRBV7-9
d_call: TRBD1
cdr3_aa: CASSTRGSPLHF
cdr3_nt: TGTGCCAGCAGCACCAGGGGGTCACCCCTCCACTTT

clone_size: many
j_call: TRBJ2-1
v_call: TRBV6-2/TRBV6-3
d_call: TRBD2
cdr3_aa: CASRGLAGGPGNEQFF
cdr3_nt: TGTGCCAGCAGGGGACTAGCGGGAGGGCCAGGCAATGAGCAGTTCTTC

clone_size: many
j_call: TRBJ1-2
v_call: TRBV28
d_call: NA
cdr3_aa: CASSEEIYGYTF
cdr3_nt: TGTGCCAGCAGCGAGGAGATCTACGGCTACACCTTC

clone_size: many
j_call: TRBJ2-7
v_call: TRBV7-2
d_call: NA
cdr3_aa: CASSPVGGSSYEQYF
cdr3_nt: TGTGCCAGCAGCCCGGTCGGGGGCTCGTCCTACGAGCAGTACTTC

clone_size: few
j_call: TRBJ2-1
v_call: TRBV12-3/TRBV12-4
d_call: NA
cdr3_aa: CASSLKGVGEQFF
cdr3_nt: TGTGCCAGCAGTTTAAAGGGGGTAGGGGAGCAGTTCTTC

clone_size: many
j_call: TRBJ2-7
v_call: TRBV7-9
d_call: NA
cdr3_aa: CASSPQGRRRTYEQYF
cdr3_nt: TGTGCCAGCAGCCCCCAGGGGCGGAGGAGAACCTACGAGCAGTACTTC

clone_size: many
j_call: TRBJ1-1
v_call: TRBV12-3/TRBV12-4
d_call: NA
cdr3_aa: CATNPVNTEAFF
cdr3_nt: TGTGCCACGAACCCGGTAAACACTGAAGCTTTCTTT

clone_size: NA
j_call: TRBJ1-3
v_call: TRBV9
d_call: NA
cdr3_aa: CASSATGIDSGNTIYF
cdr3_nt: TGTGCCAGCAGCGCTACCGGGATAGACTCTGGAAACACCATATATTTT

clone_size: NA
j_call: TRBJ2-1
v_call: TRBV9
d_call: NA
cdr3_aa: CASSVGPPGQVEQFF
cdr3_nt: TGTGCCAGCAGCGTAGGCCCGCCGGGGCAGGTAGAGCAGTTCTTC

clone_size: many
j_call: TRBJ2-6
v_call: TRBV5-6
d_call: NA
cdr3_aa: CASSPEFWAGANVLTF
cdr3_nt: TGTGCCAGCAGCCCGGAGTTTTGGGCTGGGGCCAACGTCCTGACTTTC

clone_size: many
j_call: TRBJ1-2
v_call: TRBV12-3/TRBV12-4
d_call: NA
cdr3_aa: CASSLAGTRVNGYTF
cdr3_nt: TGTGCCAGCAGTTTAGCTGGGACGAGGGTAAATGGCTACACCTTC